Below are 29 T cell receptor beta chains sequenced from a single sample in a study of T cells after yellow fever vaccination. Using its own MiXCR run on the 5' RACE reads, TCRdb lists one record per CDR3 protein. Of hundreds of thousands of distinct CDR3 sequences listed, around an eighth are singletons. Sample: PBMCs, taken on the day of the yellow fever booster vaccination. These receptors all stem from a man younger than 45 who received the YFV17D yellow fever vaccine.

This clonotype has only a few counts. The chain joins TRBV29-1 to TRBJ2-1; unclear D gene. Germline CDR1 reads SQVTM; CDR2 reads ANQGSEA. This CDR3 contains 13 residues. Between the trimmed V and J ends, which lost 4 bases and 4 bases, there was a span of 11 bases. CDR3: CSVGTQTYNEQFF. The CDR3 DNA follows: TGCAGCGTTGGGACCCAGACGTACAATGAGCAGTTCTTC.

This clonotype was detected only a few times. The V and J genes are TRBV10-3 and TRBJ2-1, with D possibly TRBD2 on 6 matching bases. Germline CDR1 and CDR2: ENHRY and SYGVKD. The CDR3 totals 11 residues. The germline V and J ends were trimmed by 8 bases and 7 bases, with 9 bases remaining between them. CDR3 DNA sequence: TGTGCCATCGGAGGGAGGAATGAGCAGTTCTTC. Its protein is CAIGGRNEQFF.

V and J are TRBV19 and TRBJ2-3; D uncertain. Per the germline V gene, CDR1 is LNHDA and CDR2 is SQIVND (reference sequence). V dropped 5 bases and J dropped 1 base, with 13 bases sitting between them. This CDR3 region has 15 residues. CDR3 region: CASSLDWVGTDTQYF. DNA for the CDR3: TGTGCCAGTAGTCTCGACTGGGTGGGCACAGATACGCAGTATTTT.

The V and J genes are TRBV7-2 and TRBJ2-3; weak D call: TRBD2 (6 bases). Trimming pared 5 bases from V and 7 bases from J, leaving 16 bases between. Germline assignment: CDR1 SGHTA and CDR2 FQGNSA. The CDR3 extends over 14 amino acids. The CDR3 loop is CASSPETSFHTQYF. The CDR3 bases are TGTGCCAGCAGCCCAGAGACTAGTTTTCATACGCAGTATTTT.

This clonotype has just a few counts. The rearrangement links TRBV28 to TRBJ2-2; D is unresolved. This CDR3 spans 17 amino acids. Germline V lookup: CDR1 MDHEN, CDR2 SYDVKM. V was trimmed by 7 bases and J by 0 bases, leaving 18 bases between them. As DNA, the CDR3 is TGTGCCAGCATTAAGGTGGGAAAACATGCGAACACCGGGGAGCTGTTTTTT. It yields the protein CASIKVGKHANTGELFF.

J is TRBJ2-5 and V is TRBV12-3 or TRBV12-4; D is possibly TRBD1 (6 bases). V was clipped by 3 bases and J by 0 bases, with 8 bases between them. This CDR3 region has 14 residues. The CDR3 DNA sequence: TGTGCCAGCAGTTTGGGGACAAACCAAGAGACCCAGTACTTC. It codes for CASSLGTNQETQYF.

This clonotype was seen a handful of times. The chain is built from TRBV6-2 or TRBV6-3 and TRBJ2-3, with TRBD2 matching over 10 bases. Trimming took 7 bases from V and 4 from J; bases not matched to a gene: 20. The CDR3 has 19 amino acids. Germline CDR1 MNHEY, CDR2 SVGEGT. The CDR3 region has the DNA TGTGCCAGCAATACGAACTCCTTCCTAGCGGGAGTCGGCGCAGATACGCAGTATTTT. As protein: CASNTNSFLAGVGADTQYF.

CDR3 coding DNA: TGTGCCAGCAGCTTTCCCCAACAGACTAGCGGGACCGGTGAGACCCAGTACTTC. Translated: CASSFPQQTSGTGETQYF. The chain has TRBV5-4 and TRBJ2-5; 11 bases align to TRBD2. With 2 bases clipped from V and 5 bases from J, the junction kept 14 bases outside the gene matches. The CDR3 spans 18 residues. Germline-derived CDR1 and CDR2 are SGHNT and YYREEE (reference sequence). Full variable domain (rest looked up from reference TRBV5-4 and TRBJ2-5): ETGVTQSPTHLIKTRGQQVTLRCSSQSGHNTVSWYQQALGQGPQFIFQYYREEENGRGNFPPRFSGLQFPNYSSELNVNALELDDSALYLCASSFPQQTSGTGETQYFGPGTRLLVL.

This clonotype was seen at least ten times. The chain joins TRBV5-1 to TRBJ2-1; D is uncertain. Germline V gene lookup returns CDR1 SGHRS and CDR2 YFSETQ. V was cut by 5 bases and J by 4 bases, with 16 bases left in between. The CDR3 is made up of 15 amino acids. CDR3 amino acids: CASRTTNNPYNEQFF. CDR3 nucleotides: TGCGCCAGCAGAACTACCAATAACCCTTACAATGAGCAGTTCTTC. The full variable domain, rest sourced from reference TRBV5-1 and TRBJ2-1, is KAGVTQTPRYLIKTRGQQVTLSCSPISGHRSVSWYQQTPGQGLQFLFEYFSETQRNKGNFPGRFSGRQFSNSRSEMNVSTLELGDSALYLCASRTTNNPYNEQFFGPGTRLTVL.

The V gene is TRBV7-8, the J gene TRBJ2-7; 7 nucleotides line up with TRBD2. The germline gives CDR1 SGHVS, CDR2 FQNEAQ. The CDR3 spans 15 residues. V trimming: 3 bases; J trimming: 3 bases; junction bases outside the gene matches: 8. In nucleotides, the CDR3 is TGTGCCAGCAGCTTCACCGGGAGGTCCCTCTACGAGCAGTACTTC. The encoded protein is CASSFTGRSLYEQYF.

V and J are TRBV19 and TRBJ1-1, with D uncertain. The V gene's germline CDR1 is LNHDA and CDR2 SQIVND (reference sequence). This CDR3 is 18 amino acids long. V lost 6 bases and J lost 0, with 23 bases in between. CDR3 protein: CASRTTSLGRDLNTEAFF. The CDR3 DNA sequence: TGTGCCAGTAGGACCACCTCCCTAGGACGGGATTTGAACACTGAAGCTTTCTTT. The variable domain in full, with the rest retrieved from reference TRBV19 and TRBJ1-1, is DGGITQSPKYLFRKEGQNVTLSCEQNLNHDAMYWYRQDPGQGLRLIYYSQIVNDFQKGDIAEGYSVSREKKESFPLTVTSAQKNPTAFYLCASRTTSLGRDLNTEAFFGQGTRLTVV.

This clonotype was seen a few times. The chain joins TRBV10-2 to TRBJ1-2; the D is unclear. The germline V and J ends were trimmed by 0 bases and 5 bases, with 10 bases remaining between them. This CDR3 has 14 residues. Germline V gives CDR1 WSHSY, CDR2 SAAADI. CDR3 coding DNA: TGCGCCAGCAGTGAGTCGCTGGACGGATATGGCTACACCTTC. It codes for CASSESLDGYGYTF.

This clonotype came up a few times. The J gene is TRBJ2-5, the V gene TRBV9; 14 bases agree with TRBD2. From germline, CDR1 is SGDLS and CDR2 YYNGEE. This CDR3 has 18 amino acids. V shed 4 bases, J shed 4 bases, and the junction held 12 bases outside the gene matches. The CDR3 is CASSPEGLAGVRGETQYF. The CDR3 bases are TGTGCCAGCAGCCCAGAGGGACTAGCGGGAGTACGGGGAGAGACCCAGTACTTC.

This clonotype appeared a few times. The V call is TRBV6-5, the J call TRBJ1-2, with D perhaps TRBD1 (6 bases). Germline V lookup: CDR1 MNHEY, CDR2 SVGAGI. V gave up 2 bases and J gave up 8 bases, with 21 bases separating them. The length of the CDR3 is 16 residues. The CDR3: CASSYLPAPGGEGYTF. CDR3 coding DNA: TGTGCCAGCAGTTACCTCCCCGCCCCGGGGGGCGAGGGCTACACCTTC.

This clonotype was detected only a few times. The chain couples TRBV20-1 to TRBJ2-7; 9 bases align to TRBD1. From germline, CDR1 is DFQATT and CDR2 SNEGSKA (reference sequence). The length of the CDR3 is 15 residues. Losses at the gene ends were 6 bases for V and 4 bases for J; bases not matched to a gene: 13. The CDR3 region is CSALKPQGAQYEQYF. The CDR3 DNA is TGCAGTGCGCTTAAGCCACAGGGGGCGCAGTACGAGCAGTACTTC.

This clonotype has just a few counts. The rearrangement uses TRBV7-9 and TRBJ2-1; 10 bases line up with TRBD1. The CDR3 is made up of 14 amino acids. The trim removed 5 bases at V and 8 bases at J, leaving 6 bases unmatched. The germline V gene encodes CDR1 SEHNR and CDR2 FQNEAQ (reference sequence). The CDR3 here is CASSLGQGWDEQFF. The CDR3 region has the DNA TGTGCCAGCAGCCTGGGACAGGGGTGGGATGAGCAGTTCTTC.

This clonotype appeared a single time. CDR3 DNA sequence: TGTGCCAGCAGCTTAGACTTTCGGGATGGACTAGCGGAAACAGATACGCAGTATTTT. The encoded protein is CASSLDFRDGLAETDTQYF. The chain links TRBV11-2 to TRBJ2-3; TRBD2 matches 10 bases. CDR1 and CDR2 from the germline V gene are SGHAT and FQNNGV. The CDR3 has 19 residues. The V segment lost 0 bases and the J segment 3 bases; nucleotides outside the gene matches: 12. Looking up the rest from reference TRBV11-2 and TRBJ2-3 gives the full variable domain: EAGVAQSPRYKIIEKRQSVAFWCNPISGHATLYWYQQILGQGPKLLIQFQNNGVVDDSQLPKDRFSAERLKGVDSTLKIQPAKLEDSAVYLCASSLDFRDGLAETDTQYFGPGTRLTVL.

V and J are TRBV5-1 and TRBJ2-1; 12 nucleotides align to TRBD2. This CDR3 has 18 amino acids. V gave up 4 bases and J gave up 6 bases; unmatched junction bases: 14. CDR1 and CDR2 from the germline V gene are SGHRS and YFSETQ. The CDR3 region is CASSHTSSGRARANEQFF. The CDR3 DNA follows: TGCGCCAGCAGCCACACCTCTAGCGGGAGGGCCAGGGCCAATGAGCAGTTCTTC. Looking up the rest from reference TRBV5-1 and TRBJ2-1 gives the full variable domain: KAGVTQTPRYLIKTRGQQVTLSCSPISGHRSVSWYQQTPGQGLQFLFEYFSETQRNKGNFPGRFSGRQFSNSRSEMNVSTLELGDSALYLCASSHTSSGRARANEQFFGPGTRLTVL.

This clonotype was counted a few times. For the CDR3, the DNA is TGTGCCAGCTCACCAAAGGGGGCGCCCGGAAACACCATATATTTT. It is translated as CASSPKGAPGNTIYF. The chain has TRBV18 and TRBJ1-3, with 7 bases aligning to TRBD1. Germline V gene lookup returns CDR1 KGHSH and CDR2 LQKENI. This CDR3 is built from 15 residues. J was trimmed by 4 bases and V by 2 bases; bases with no gene match: 5.

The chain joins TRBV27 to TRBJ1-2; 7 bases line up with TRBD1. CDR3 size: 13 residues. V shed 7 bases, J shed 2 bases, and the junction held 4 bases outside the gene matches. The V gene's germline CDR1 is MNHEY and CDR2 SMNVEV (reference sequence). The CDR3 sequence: CASNKQGNYGYTF. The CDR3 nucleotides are TGTGCCAGCAACAAACAGGGGAACTATGGCTACACCTTC.

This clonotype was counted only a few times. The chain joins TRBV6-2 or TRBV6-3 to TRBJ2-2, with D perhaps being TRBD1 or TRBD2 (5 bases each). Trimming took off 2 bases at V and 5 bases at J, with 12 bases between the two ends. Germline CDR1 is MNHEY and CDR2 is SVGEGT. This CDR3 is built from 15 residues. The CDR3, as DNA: TGTGCCAGCAGTTACAGTTTCGAGGGGACCGGGGAGCTGTTTTTT. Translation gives CASSYSFEGTGELFF.

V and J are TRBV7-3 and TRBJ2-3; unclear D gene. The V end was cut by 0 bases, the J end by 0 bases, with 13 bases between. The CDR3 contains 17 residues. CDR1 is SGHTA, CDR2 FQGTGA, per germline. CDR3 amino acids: CASSLTLPGASTDTQYF. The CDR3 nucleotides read TGTGCCAGCAGCTTAACGTTGCCAGGAGCAAGCACAGATACGCAGTATTTT.

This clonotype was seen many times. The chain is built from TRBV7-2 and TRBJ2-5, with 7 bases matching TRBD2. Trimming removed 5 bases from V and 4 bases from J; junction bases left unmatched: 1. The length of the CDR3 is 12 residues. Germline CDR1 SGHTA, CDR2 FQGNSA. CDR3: CASSREVETQYF. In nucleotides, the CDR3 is TGTGCCAGCAGCCGGGAGGTAGAGACCCAGTACTTC. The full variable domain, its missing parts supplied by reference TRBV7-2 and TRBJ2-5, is GAGVSQSPSNKVTEKGKDVELRCDPISGHTALYWYRQSLGQGLEFLIYFQGNSAPDKSGLPSDRFSAERTGGSVSTLTIQRTQQEDSAVYLCASSREVETQYFGPGTRLLVL.

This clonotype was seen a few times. DNA for the CDR3: TGTGCCAGCAGCCCTTCGACAGGGGCGATAGTAGAGACCCAGTACTTC. This codes for CASSPSTGAIVETQYF. The chain couples TRBV7-9 to TRBJ2-5, with 8 nucleotides matching TRBD1. J was trimmed by 4 bases and V by 5 bases; bases with no gene match: 12. Per germline, CDR1 SEHNR and CDR2 FQNEAQ (reference sequence). The CDR3 contains 16 residues.

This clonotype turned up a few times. Here the CDR3 reads CASSSAPVGDTQYF. As DNA, the CDR3 is TGCGCCAGCAGCTCCGCCCCGGTTGGGGATACGCAGTATTTT. V usage is TRBV5-1 and J usage is TRBJ2-3, with D unclear. The CDR3 sequence is 14 residues long. Per germline, CDR1 SGHRS and CDR2 YFSETQ. Trimming left V 3 bases short and J 6 bases short, with 14 bases between.

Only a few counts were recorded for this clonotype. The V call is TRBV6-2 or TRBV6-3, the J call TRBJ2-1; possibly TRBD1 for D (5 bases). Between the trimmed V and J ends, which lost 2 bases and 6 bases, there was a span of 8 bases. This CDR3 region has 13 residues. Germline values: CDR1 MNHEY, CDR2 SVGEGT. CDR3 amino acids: CASSYGAVNEQFF. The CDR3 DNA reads TGTGCCAGCAGTTACGGGGCAGTCAATGAGCAGTTCTTC.

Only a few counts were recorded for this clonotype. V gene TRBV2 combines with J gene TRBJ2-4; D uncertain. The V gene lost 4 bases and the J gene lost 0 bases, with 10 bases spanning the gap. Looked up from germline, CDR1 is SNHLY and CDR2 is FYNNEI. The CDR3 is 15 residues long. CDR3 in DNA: TGTGCCAGCAGTGCACATGAGTTAGCCAAAAACATTCAGTACTTC. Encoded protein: CASSAHELAKNIQYF.

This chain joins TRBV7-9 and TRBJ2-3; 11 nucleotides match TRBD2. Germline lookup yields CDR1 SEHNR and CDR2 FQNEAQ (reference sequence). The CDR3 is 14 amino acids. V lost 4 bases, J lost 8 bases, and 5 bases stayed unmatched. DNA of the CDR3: TGTGCCAGCAGCTCGACTAGCGGGATGGCTACGCAGTATTTT. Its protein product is CASSSTSGMATQYF.

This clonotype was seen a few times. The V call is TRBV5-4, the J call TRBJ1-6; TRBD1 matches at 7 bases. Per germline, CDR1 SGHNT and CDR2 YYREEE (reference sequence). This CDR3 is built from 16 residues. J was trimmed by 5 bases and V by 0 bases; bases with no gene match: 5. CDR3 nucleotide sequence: TGTGCCAGCAGCTTGGAGGGGACAGCAAATAATTCACCCCTCCACTTT. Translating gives CASSLEGTANNSPLHF.